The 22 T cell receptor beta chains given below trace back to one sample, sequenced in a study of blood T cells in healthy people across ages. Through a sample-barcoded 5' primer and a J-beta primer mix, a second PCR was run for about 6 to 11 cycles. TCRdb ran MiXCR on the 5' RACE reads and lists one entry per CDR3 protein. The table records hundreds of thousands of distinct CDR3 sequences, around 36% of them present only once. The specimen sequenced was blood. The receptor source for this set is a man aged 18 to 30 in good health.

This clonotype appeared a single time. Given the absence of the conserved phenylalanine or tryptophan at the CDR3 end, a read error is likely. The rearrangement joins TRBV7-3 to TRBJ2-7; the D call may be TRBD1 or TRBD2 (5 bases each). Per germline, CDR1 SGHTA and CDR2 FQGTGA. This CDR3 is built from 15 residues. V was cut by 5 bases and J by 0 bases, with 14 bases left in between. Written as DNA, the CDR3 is TGTGCCAGCAGCGAGGGACCGTCAAGCTCCTACGAGCAGTACCTC. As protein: CASSEGPSSSYEQYL.

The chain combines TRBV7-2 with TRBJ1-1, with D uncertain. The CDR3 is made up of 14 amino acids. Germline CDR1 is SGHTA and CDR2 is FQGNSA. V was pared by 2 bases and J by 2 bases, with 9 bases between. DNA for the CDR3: TGTGCCAGCAGCTTACAGTGGGGAAACACTGAAGCTTTCTTT. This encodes CASSLQWGNTEAFF.

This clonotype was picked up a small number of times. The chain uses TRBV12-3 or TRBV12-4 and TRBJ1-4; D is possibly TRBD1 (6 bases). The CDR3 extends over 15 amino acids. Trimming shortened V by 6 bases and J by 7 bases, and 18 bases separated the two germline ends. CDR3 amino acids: CASSLWGSGAEKLFF. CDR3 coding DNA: TGTGCCAGCAGCCTCTGGGGGTCAGGGGCTGAAAAACTGTTTTTT.

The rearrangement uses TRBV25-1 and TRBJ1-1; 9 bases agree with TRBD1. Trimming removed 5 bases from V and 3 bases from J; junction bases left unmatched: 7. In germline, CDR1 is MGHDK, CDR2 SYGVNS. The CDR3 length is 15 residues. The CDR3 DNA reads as TGTGCCAGCAGTTCTACGGACAGGGGTGACACTGAAGCTTTCTTT. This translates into CASSSTDRGDTEAFF.

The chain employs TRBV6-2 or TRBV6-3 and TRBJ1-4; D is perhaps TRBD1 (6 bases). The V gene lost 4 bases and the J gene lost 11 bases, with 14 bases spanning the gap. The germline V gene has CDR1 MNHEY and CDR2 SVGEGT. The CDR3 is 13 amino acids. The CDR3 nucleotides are TGTGCCAGCAGTTTGACAGGCCCGGGGAAACTGTTTTTT. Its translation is CASSLTGPGKLFF.

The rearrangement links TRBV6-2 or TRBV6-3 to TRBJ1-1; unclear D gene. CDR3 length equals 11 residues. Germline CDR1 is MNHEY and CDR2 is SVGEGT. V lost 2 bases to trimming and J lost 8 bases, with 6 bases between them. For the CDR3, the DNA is TGTGCCAGCAGTTACACCAGGGAAGCTTTCTTT. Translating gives CASSYTREAFF.

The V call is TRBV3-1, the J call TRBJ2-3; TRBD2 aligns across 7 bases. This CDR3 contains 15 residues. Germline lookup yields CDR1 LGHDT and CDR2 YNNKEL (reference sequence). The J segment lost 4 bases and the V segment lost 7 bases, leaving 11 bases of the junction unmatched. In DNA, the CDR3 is TGTGCCAGCAACTTTCCCAGCGGGGACCCAGATACGCAGTATTTT. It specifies CASNFPSGDPDTQYF.

In DNA, the CDR3 is TGCAGCGTTGGTTGGGATACCTACAATGAGCAGTTCTTC. This encodes CSVGWDTYNEQFF. V gene TRBV29-1 combines with J gene TRBJ2-1; unclear D gene. The CDR3 contains 13 residues. Trimming took off 4 bases at V and 2 bases at J, with 9 bases between the two ends. From germline, CDR1 is SQVTM and CDR2 ANQGSEA.

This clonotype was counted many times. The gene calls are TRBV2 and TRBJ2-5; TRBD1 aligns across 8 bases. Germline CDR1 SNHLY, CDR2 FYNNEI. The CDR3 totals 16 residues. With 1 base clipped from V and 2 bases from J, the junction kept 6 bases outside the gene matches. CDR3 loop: CASSEGTGSRQETQYF. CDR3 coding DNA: TGTGCCAGCAGTGAAGGGACAGGGTCTCGGCAAGAGACCCAGTACTTC.

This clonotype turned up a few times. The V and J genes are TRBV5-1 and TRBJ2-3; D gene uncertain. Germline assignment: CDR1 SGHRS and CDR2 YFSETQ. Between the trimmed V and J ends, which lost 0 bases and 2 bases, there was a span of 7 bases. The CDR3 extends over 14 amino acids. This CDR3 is CASSLAELTDTQYF. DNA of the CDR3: TGCGCCAGCAGCTTGGCAGAGCTCACAGATACGCAGTATTTT.

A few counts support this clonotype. This CDR3 is CATSEDPGSEQYF. In DNA form, the CDR3 reads TGTGCCACCAGCGAGGACCCCGGGAGCGAGCAGTACTTC. The rearrangement joins TRBV15 to TRBJ2-7; possibly TRBD2 for D (6 bases). V shed 5 bases and J shed 6 bases, with 14 bases lying between them. Per germline, CDR1 LNHNV and CDR2 YYDKDF (reference sequence). The CDR3 is made up of 13 amino acids.

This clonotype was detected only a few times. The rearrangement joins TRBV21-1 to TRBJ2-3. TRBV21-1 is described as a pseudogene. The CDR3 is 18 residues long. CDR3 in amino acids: CASSKAPVSESSTDTQYF. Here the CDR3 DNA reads TGTGCCAGCAGCAAAGCGCCCGTCTCTGAGAGTTCCACAGATACGCAGTATTTT.

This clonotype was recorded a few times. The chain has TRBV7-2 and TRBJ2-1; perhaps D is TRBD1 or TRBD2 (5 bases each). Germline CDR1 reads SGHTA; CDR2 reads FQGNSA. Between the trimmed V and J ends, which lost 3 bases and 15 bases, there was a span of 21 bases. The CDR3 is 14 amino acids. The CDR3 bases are TGTGCCAGCAGCTTGGGGGTCTTGGAAACGGAAGCGTTCTTC. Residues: CASSLGVLETEAFF.

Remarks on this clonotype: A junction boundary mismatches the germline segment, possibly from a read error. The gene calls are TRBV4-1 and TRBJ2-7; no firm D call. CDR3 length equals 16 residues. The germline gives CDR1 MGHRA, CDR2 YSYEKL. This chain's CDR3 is CAGSRQASNLWNEQYF. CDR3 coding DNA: TGCGCCGGCAGCCGCCAAGCCAGCAATCTGTGGAATGAGCAGTACTTC.

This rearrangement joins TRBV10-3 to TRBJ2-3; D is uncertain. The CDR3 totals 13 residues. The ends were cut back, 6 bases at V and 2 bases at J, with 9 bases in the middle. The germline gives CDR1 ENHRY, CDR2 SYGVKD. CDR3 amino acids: CAIRLEPTDTQYF. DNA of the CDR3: TGTGCCATCAGATTAGAGCCCACAGATACGCAGTATTTT.

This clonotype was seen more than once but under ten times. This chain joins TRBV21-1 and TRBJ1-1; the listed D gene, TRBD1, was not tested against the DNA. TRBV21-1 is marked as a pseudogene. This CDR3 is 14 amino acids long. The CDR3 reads CASSWTGGDTEAFF. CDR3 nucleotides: TGTGCCAGCTCTTGGACAGGGGGCGACACTGAAGCTTTCTTT.

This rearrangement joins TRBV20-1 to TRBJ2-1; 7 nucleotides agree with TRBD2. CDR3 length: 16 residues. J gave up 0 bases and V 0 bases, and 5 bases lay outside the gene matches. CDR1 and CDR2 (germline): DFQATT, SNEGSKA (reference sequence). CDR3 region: CSARDPLADSYNEQFF. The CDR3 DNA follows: TGCAGTGCTAGAGATCCCCTAGCGGACTCCTACAATGAGCAGTTCTTC.

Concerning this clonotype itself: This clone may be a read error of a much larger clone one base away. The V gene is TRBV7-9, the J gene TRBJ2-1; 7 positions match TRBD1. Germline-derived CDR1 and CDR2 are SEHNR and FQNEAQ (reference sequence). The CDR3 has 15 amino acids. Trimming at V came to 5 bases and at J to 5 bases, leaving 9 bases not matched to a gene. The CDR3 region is CASSPTGTEHNEQFF. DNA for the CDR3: TGTGCCAGCAGCCCGACCGGGACAGAACACAATGAGCAGTTCTTC.

The CDR3 DNA reads TGCGCCAGCAGCAGACCAGGGGATGAGACCCAGTACTTC. Translation: CASSRPGDETQYF. The chain has TRBV5-1 and TRBJ2-5; a weak D match, TRBD1 (6 bases). From germline, CDR1 is SGHRS and CDR2 YFSETQ. The CDR3 runs to 13 residues. V was clipped by 4 bases and J by 5 bases, with 12 bases between them.

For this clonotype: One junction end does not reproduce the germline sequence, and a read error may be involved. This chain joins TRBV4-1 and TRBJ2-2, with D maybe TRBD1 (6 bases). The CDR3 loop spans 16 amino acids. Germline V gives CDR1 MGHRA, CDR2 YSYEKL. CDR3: CAGSQDYPGATGELFF. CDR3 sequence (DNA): TGCGCCGGCAGCCAAGATTATCCAGGGGCCACCGGGGAGCTGTTTTTT.

CDR3 nucleotides: TGTGCCATCAGTGAGGTACGCCCGGGACAGTTCTACGAGCAGTACTTC. Its protein is CAISEVRPGQFYEQYF. The chain carries TRBV10-3 and TRBJ2-7; the match to TRBD1 covers 7 bases. Germline trimming cut 2 bases from V and 3 bases from J; bases unmatched to any gene: 10. Germline V gene lookup returns CDR1 ENHRY and CDR2 SYGVKD. The CDR3 totals 16 residues.

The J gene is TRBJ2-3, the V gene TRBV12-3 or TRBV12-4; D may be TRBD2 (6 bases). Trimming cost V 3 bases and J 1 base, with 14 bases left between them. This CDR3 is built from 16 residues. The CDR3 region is CASSFVSGVGTDTQYF. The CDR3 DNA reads TGTGCCAGCAGTTTCGTGTCGGGAGTGGGCACAGATACGCAGTATTTT.